The next 19 T cell receptor beta chains were all read from a single sample in a study of blood T cell repertoires in COVID-19. Assay used: immunoSEQ multiplex PCR; TCRdb lists only in-frame clones, some missing. The table lists some 80,000 clones, 85% to 90% of them singletons. Sequenced input: peripheral blood. The receptors come from a human donor in a cohort sampled during active COVID-19.

This chain uses TRBV6-2 or TRBV6-3 with TRBJ2-7; 11 bases fit TRBD2. This CDR3 spans 15 amino acids. Germline loops: CDR1 MNHEY, CDR2 SVGEGT. Germline trimming cut 5 bases from V and 8 bases from J; bases unmatched to any gene: 11. CDR3 in DNA: TGTGCCAGCAGTGGCATACTAGCGGGAGTCCGACAGCAGTACTTC. It encodes CASSGILAGVRQQYF.

The J gene is TRBJ2-2, the V gene TRBV19; D possibly corresponds to TRBD2 (6 bases). Germline V CDR1 and CDR2: LNHDA, SQIVND (reference sequence). V gave up 7 bases and J gave up 7 bases, with 16 bases separating them. The length of the CDR3 is 14 residues. CDR3 in DNA: TGTGCCAGTAAGGAACGGGAGAGGCTCGGGGAGCTGTTTTTT. This codes for CASKERERLGELFF.

J is TRBJ1-5 and V is TRBV28; unclear D gene. CDR1 is MDHEN and CDR2 is SYDVKM in the germline V gene. The CDR3 has 15 residues. The V end lost 3 bases, the J end lost 4 bases, and 13 bases lay between the germline ends. CDR3: CASSFTGITNQPQHF. The CDR3 nucleotides read TGTGCCAGCAGTTTTACCGGGATTACTAATCAGCCCCAGCATTTT.

This sequence joins TRBV27 and TRBJ2-1, with TRBD1 matching over 8 bases. V lost 8 bases, J lost 4 bases, and 7 bases stayed unmatched. Germline V CDR1 and CDR2: MNHEY, SMNVEV (reference sequence). The CDR3 is made up of 14 amino acids. CDR3 in amino acids: CASSQGARYNEQFF. As DNA, the CDR3 is TGTGCCAGCTCGCAGGGGGCGCGATACAATGAGCAGTTCTTC.

V gene TRBV5-4 combines with J gene TRBJ2-7, with 9 bases fitting TRBD2. The J segment lost 1 base and the V segment lost 5 bases, leaving 10 bases of the junction unmatched. In germline, CDR1 is SGHNT, CDR2 YYREEE (reference sequence). The CDR3 has 16 amino acids. This chain's CDR3 is CASSRVTSGFSYEQYF. CDR3 in DNA: TGTGCCAGCAGTAGAGTGACTAGCGGATTTTCCTACGAGCAGTACTTC.

This clone has just one count. The chain couples TRBV7-9 to TRBJ1-2; maybe TRBD1 (6 bases). Germline loops: CDR1 SEHNR, CDR2 FQNEAQ (reference sequence). V dropped 3 bases and J dropped 5 bases, with 13 bases sitting between them. CDR3 length: 14 amino acids. CDR3 residues: CASSFRGAGYGYTF. The CDR3 coding sequence is TGTGCCAGCAGCTTTCGGGGGGCAGGGTATGGCTACACCTTC.

The J gene is TRBJ1-1, the V gene TRBV2; D is unclear. CDR3 length equals 13 residues. CDR1 is SNHLY, CDR2 FYNNEI, per germline. Trimming removed 6 bases from V and 2 bases from J, with 10 bases in between. This CDR3 reads CASRLRVNTEAFF. CDR3 nucleotide sequence: TGTGCCAGCAGGCTACGAGTTAACACTGAAGCTTTCTTT.

J is TRBJ1-5 and V is TRBV28, with no clear D. The V gene's germline CDR1 is MDHEN and CDR2 SYDVKM. V was trimmed by 5 bases and J by 6 bases, leaving 17 bases between them. The CDR3 contains 15 residues. The CDR3 is CASSPGRRAAQPQHF. The DNA of the CDR3 is TGTGCCAGCAGTCCGGGGAGGAGGGCGGCTCAGCCCCAGCATTTT.

This clone was seen a handful of times. The chain is built from TRBV7-2 and TRBJ1-5; tentative D call: TRBD1 (5 bases). The CDR3 is 17 residues long. The ends were cut back, 0 bases at V and 0 bases at J, with 12 bases in the middle. Looked up from germline, CDR1 is SGHTA and CDR2 is FQGNSA. The CDR3 region is CASSLALTGYSNQPQHF. The CDR3 DNA follows: TGTGCCAGCAGCTTAGCTTTAACAGGATATAGCAATCAGCCCCAGCATTTT.

The chain is built from TRBV2 and TRBJ2-7; TRBD2 agrees at 7 bases. The CDR3 contains 14 residues. V was pared by 5 bases and J by 3 bases, with 7 bases of the junction left unmatched. The germline CDR1 and CDR2 sequences are SNHLY and FYNNEI. CDR3: CASSFRTGGYEQYF. The CDR3 DNA is TGTGCCAGCAGTTTTCGGACGGGAGGCTACGAGCAGTACTTC.

V and J are TRBV7-2 and TRBJ2-7, with a possible D match to TRBD2 (5 bases). Germline CDR1 and CDR2: SGHTA and FQGNSA. Trimming shortened V by 5 bases and J by 3 bases, and 14 bases separated the two germline ends. The CDR3 consists of 14 residues. CDR3 nucleotides: TGTGCCAGCAGCACTGGGAGAGGAATCTACGAGCAGTACTTC. It codes for CASSTGRGIYEQYF.

This chain joins TRBV11-2 and TRBJ2-1; D may be TRBD1 (6 bases). V was clipped by 3 bases and J by 9 bases, with 18 bases between them. This CDR3 region has 15 residues. The V gene's germline CDR1 is SGHAT and CDR2 FQNNGV. In nucleotides, the CDR3 is TGTGCCAGCAGCTTTGTGGGGGCCGCAATCAGTGAGCAGTTCTTC. Its translation is CASSFVGAAISEQFF.

The chain is built from TRBV27 and TRBJ1-1; no definite D call. The V end lost 3 bases, the J end lost 0 bases, and 11 bases lay between the germline ends. Germline values: CDR1 MNHEY, CDR2 SMNVEV (reference sequence). CDR3 length: 15 amino acids. CDR3 protein: CASSFRGLMNTEAFF. The CDR3 coding sequence is TGTGCCAGCAGTTTTAGAGGGCTAATGAACACTGAAGCTTTCTTT.

In its sample, this clone was seen once. The genes are TRBV10-1 and TRBJ2-1, with 12 bases lining up with TRBD2. J was trimmed by 7 bases and V by 3 bases; bases with no gene match: 7. Germline CDR1 is WNHNN and CDR2 is SYGVQD (reference sequence). The CDR3 sequence is 16 residues long. The CDR3 reads CASSDPSGGAINEQFF. In DNA, the CDR3 is TGCGCCAGCAGTGACCCTAGCGGGGGGGCTATAAATGAGCAGTTCTTC.

V usage is TRBV4-2 and J usage is TRBJ2-5, with TRBD2 matching over 7 bases. With V trimmed by 1 base and J by 5 bases, 4 bases remained unmatched. This CDR3 is 14 amino acids long. The germline CDR1 and CDR2 sequences are LGHNA and YNFKEQ. CDR3 region: CASSQVTSRETQYF. Here the CDR3 DNA reads TGTGCCAGCAGCCAAGTGACTAGCAGGGAGACCCAGTACTTC.

This clone was seen once. For the CDR3, the DNA is TGCAGCGTTAGGAAGGGAGCCCAAGAGACCCAGTACTTC. This sequence encodes CSVRKGAQETQYF. This sequence joins TRBV29-1 and TRBJ2-5, with D possibly TRBD2 on 5 matching bases. The V gene lost 5 bases and the J gene lost 1 base, with 11 bases spanning the gap. CDR3 length: 13 residues. Germline CDR1 reads SQVTM; CDR2 reads ANQGSEA.

The chain couples TRBV19 to TRBJ2-7; 7 nucleotides align to TRBD1. The CDR3 is 14 residues long. Germline V CDR1 and CDR2: LNHDA, SQIVND (reference sequence). With 3 bases clipped from V and 5 bases from J, the junction kept 7 bases outside the gene matches. In nucleotides, the CDR3 is TGTGCCAGTAGTATGGGCACAGGGGACCACGAGCAGTACTTC. It specifies CASSMGTGDHEQYF.

The table lists this clone with a few counts. This chain connects TRBV19 to TRBJ1-5; D is uncertain. Per the germline V gene, CDR1 is LNHDA and CDR2 is SQIVND (reference sequence). V lost 5 bases, J lost 0 bases, and 11 bases lay in between. This CDR3 has 15 amino acids. The CDR3 loop reads CASSLTEYSNQPQHF. In DNA, the CDR3 is TGTGCCAGTAGTCTAACAGAGTATAGCAATCAGCCCCAGCATTTT.

This chain connects TRBV18 to TRBJ2-7; 15 bases map to TRBD2. The CDR3 is 18 residues long. The germline V gene has CDR1 KGHSH and CDR2 LQKENI. The V gene end was trimmed by 6 bases and the J gene end by 6 bases; junction bases not matched to a gene: 15. The CDR3 region has the DNA TGTGCCAGCTCTTCCGGAGCGGGACTAGCGGGAGGTGGCGGCGAGCAGTACTTC. Translation: CASSSGAGLAGGGGEQYF.